Following are 11 T cell receptor beta chains from one sample sequenced in a study of blood T cell repertoires in COVID-19. Clones were sequenced by immunoSEQ multiplex PCR, and TCRdb holds only the in-frame ones, with some missing. The table includes roughly 300,000 clones, just over 85% detected once. The sequenced material came from PBMCs or T cells enriched from blood (not recorded which). The receptors shown here come from a woman aged 40 to 55 with acute COVID-19.

This rearrangement joins TRBV7-9 to TRBJ1-4, with D unclear. This CDR3 spans 18 amino acids. Per the germline V gene, CDR1 is SEHNR and CDR2 is FQNEAQ (reference sequence). V was cut by 1 base and J by 5 bases, with 20 bases left in between. Written as DNA, the CDR3 is TGTGCCAGCAGCTTAGTGGCTAACAGAATTGTGGCCAATGAAAAACTGTTTTTT. Translated: CASSLVANRIVANEKLFF.

J is TRBJ2-1 and V is TRBV7-3; a possible D gene is TRBD2 (6 bases). Germline values: CDR1 SGHTA, CDR2 FQGTGA. V lost 5 bases, J lost 7 bases, and 18 bases lay in between. The CDR3 is 15 residues long. The CDR3, as DNA: TGTGCCAGCAGCAATAGCGGCCCACCGGGGAATGAGCAGTTCTTC. Protein sequence: CASSNSGPPGNEQFF.

The chain links TRBV6-2 or TRBV6-3 to TRBJ1-5; 8 bases line up with TRBD1. This CDR3 contains 15 residues. Germline V gives CDR1 MNHEY, CDR2 SVGEGT. V trimming: 6 bases; J trimming: 6 bases; junction bases outside the gene matches: 10. CDR3 residues: CASSRGQERGQPQHF. In DNA form, the CDR3 reads TGTGCCAGCAGCCGGGGACAGGAACGGGGTCAGCCCCAGCATTTT.

The CDR3 spells CASTYVLRQGITYGYTF. DNA of the CDR3: TGTGCCAGCACATACGTCCTACGACAGGGGATAACCTATGGCTACACCTTC. The chain uses TRBV27 and TRBJ1-2; 8 bases agree with TRBD1. The V and J ends lost 7 bases and 4 bases, in that order; junction bases with no gene match: 17. The length of the CDR3 is 17 residues. From germline, CDR1 is MNHEY and CDR2 SMNVEV (reference sequence).

V and J are TRBV14 and TRBJ1-6; 9 nucleotides agree with TRBD1. Germline V gene lookup returns CDR1 SGHDN and CDR2 FVKESK. Unmatched junction bases numbered 7, after V lost 4 bases and J lost 6 bases. The CDR3 has 16 amino acids. CDR3 region: CASSPRTGAVNSPLHF. CDR3 sequence (DNA): TGTGCCAGCAGCCCACGGACAGGGGCAGTTAATTCACCCCTCCACTTT. The variable domain in full, completed from reference TRBV14 and TRBJ1-6, reads EAGVTQFPSHSVIEKGQTVTLRCDPISGHDNLYWYRRVMGKEIKFLLHFVKESKQDESGMPNNRFLAERTGGTYSTLKVQPAELEDSGVYFCASSPRTGAVNSPLHFGNGTRLTVT.

V gene TRBV24-1 combines with J gene TRBJ2-3, with 13 bases aligning to TRBD2. The V gene's germline CDR1 is KGHDR and CDR2 SFDVKD. The V gene end was trimmed by 3 bases and the J gene end by 5 bases; junction bases not matched to a gene: 7. This CDR3 region has 17 residues. The CDR3, as DNA: TGTGCCACCAGTGATACCCGACTAGCGGGGGGCCTAGATACGCAGTATTTT. Its protein is CATSDTRLAGGLDTQYF.

The rearrangement joins TRBV5-4 to TRBJ2-1; TRBD2 agrees at 10 bases. Losses at the gene ends were 5 bases for V and 6 bases for J; bases not matched to a gene: 8. The germline gives CDR1 SGHNT, CDR2 YYREEE (reference sequence). The CDR3 is made up of 15 amino acids. As DNA, the CDR3 is TGTGCCAGCAGTCCTAGCGGGAGTCTCCTCAATGAGCAGTTCTTC. Its translation: CASSPSGSLLNEQFF.

The chain employs TRBV6-5 and TRBJ2-5; D unclear. The CDR3 sequence is 15 residues long. Germline lookup yields CDR1 MNHEY and CDR2 SVGAGI. The V end lost 0 bases, the J end lost 1 base, and 9 bases lay between the germline ends. CDR3 sequence reads: CASSYSSRSQETQYF. DNA of the CDR3: TGTGCCAGCAGTTACTCGTCGAGAAGCCAAGAGACCCAGTACTTC.

This rearrangement joins TRBV19 to TRBJ1-5; D unresolved. The CDR3 runs 15 residues. Germline V gene sequence: CDR1 LNHDA, CDR2 SQIVND (reference sequence). The V and J ends lost 7 bases and 2 bases respectively, with 15 bases between them. In DNA form, the CDR3 reads TGTGCCAGTACCAACGGACGAGGGCGCAATCAGCCCCAGCATTTT. This translates into CASTNGRGRNQPQHF.

V usage is TRBV27 and J usage is TRBJ1-4; 7 bases fit TRBD1. The CDR3 loop spans 15 amino acids. The V gene end was trimmed by 6 bases and the J gene end by 5 bases; junction bases not matched to a gene: 9. Germline V gives CDR1 MNHEY, CDR2 SMNVEV (reference sequence). CDR3 coding DNA: TGTGCCAGCAGCCCTCGGACAGGACTCAATGAAAAACTGTTTTTT. Amino acid sequence: CASSPRTGLNEKLFF.

The chain couples TRBV11-2 to TRBJ2-7; D not resolved. CDR3 size: 13 residues. Germline CDR1 and CDR2: SGHAT and FQNNGV. The V gene lost 1 base and the J gene lost 6 bases, with 10 bases spanning the gap. CDR3 nucleotides: TGTGCCAGCAGCTTAGGGCAGTTCCGCGAGCAGTACTTC. This codes for CASSLGQFREQYF.